This T cell receptor (beta chain) was sequenced during a study of OX40 agonist ivuxolimab in advanced cancers. Study-wide background: The mean age was approximately 60 years, ranging from 23 to 79, with more than 70% of participants male. Earlier treatment with anti-PD-1, anti-PD-L1 or anti-CTLA-4 was permitted, and roughly 40% had received some. Study-level findings and limits: Dosing at 0.1 to 3.0 mg/kg was accompanied by clonal expansion of CD4+ and CD8+ blood T cells by week 6. Partial responders at 0.1-3.0 mg/kg had among the lowest clonal expansion.

Repertoires were generated with immunoSEQ multiplex PCR, while TCRdb's copy carries only in-frame clones and drops some. The sample shows 60,000 to 95,000 clones, approximately 85% of them seen only once. V was cut by 2 bases and J by 0 bases, with 7 bases left in between. Germline CDR1 and CDR2: KGHSH and LQKENI. There are 15 residues in the CDR3. Comments on this clone: Its specificity is unknown.

This TCR was recovered from an adult with an advanced solid tumor such as melanoma, head and neck, liver or kidney cancer. The source was CD4+ or CD8+ T cells sorted from blood, collected in a trial of the OX40 agonist ivuxolimab. The V gene is TRBV18, the J gene TRBJ1-4; D is undetermined. Here the CDR3 reads CASSPRTATNEKLFF. The CDR3 nucleotides read TGTGCCAGCTCACCAAGGACGGCAACTAATGAAAAACTGTTTTTT.